This is a list of T cell receptor beta chains from one sample in a study of T cell responses to AZD1222 COVID-19 vaccine. Generated by immunoSEQ multiplex PCR, the TCRdb table keeps only in-frame clones and is missing some. The repertoire holds about 120,000 clones, with about 90% as singletons. Source: peripheral blood, taken on day 0 of AZD1222 vaccination. These receptor sequences come from an adult in good health. Each CDR3 is given with its conserved first and last residue. D genes are given only for firm matches. The size entry is marked missing in some rows and otherwise reads once, few, many or a size class.

V gene	J gene	D gene	clone size	CDR3 protein
TRBV5-1	TRBJ1-2	TRBD1	.	CASSLGQGADGYTF
TRBV9	TRBJ2-6	.	.	CASSVGGSGANVLTF
TRBV4-2	TRBJ2-5	TRBD2	.	CASSQGRASGQETQYF
TRBV28	TRBJ1-5	.	.	CASSLLGTSNQPQHF
TRBV2	TRBJ2-5	TRBD2	.	CASRRTSGREETQYF
TRBV5-1	TRBJ2-1	.	.	CASSLGSSSYNEQFF
TRBV5-1	TRBJ2-7	.	.	CASSLYDARGGQYF
TRBV6-5	TRBJ1-5	.	.	CASITIGGGQPQHF
TRBV5-1	TRBJ2-1	TRBD2	.	CASSLAPAGSSYNEQFF
TRBV5-1	TRBJ1-5	.	.	CASSLGSLNQPQHF
TRBV27	TRBJ2-5	.	.	CARPSVGRGPDHETQYF
TRBV5-4	TRBJ2-5	.	.	CASSLAASTQETQYF
TRBV19	TRBJ2-7	.	.	CASKRQSKAYEQYF
TRBV2	TRBJ1-5	.	.	CASSDNSPNQPQHF
TRBV12-3/TRBV12-4	TRBJ1-1	.	.	CASGSDGAFF
TRBV10-3	TRBJ1-5	.	.	CAISDGRRGNQPQHF
TRBV24-1	TRBJ2-2	TRBD1	.	CATSAQGAPITGELFF
TRBV2	TRBJ1-5	TRBD1	.	CASKFSTGGQPQHF
TRBV3-1/TRBV3-2	TRBJ1-6	TRBD1	.	CASSPGQGDNSPLHF
TRBV27	TRBJ1-4	.	.	CASSSPGWDEKLFF
TRBV5-1	TRBJ1-2	.	.	CASSLTASSYGYTF
TRBV6-5	TRBJ1-1	TRBD1	.	CASSYSGTGRTEAFF
TRBV2	TRBJ1-2	.	once	CASSDTPGNYGYTF
TRBV30	TRBJ2-7	.	.	CAWAGRGRLYEQYF
TRBV3-1/TRBV3-2	TRBJ1-1	.	.	CASSQAGANTEAFF
TRBV3-1/TRBV3-2	TRBJ2-3	.	.	CASSPQLELHTQYF
TRBV4-1	TRBJ1-5	.	.	CATNFDRSDQPQHF
TRBV2	TRBJ2-1	.	.	CARGDQVGYNEQFF
TRBV7-3	TRBJ2-7	.	.	CASSLYGGLGYEQYF
TRBV5-1	TRBJ2-1	.	.	CASSLDNEQFF
TRBV6-5	TRBJ1-2	.	.	CATADSNYGYTF
TRBV2	TRBJ1-1	.	.	CASRAQGNTEAFF
TRBV5-1	TRBJ1-5	.	.	CASSEQGWNNQPQHF
TRBV30	TRBJ1-2	.	.	CAWSAEFEGAYGYTF
TRBV28	TRBJ2-7	TRBD2	.	CASSSTSSGRPPYEQYF
TRBV5-1	TRBJ2-5	TRBD2	.	CASSGEGHGGETQYF
TRBV9	TRBJ1-2	.	.	CASSVAVGAYGYTF
TRBV7-3	TRBJ2-1	TRBD1	.	CASSLTGGAGNEQFF
TRBV28	TRBJ2-7	TRBD1	.	CASGNPGTESSEQYF
TRBV15	TRBJ1-1	.	.	CATSSRDAGTEAFF
TRBV19	TRBJ2-1	TRBD2	.	CASRPGLAGRHEQFF
TRBV5-4	TRBJ2-1	.	.	CASSSRMGGRYNEQFF
TRBV18	TRBJ2-1	TRBD2	.	CASSPLSGRGEQFF
TRBV2	TRBJ2-5	.	.	CASSEVGPGAGRETQYF
TRBV5-4	TRBJ1-4	.	.	CASSPRAGDANEKLFF
TRBV5-1	TRBJ2-2	TRBD2	once	CASSRTSGTNTGELFF
TRBV27	TRBJ1-2	TRBD1	.	CASSLQGAGTVHTF
TRBV5-4	TRBJ2-7	TRBD2	.	CASSPGTSGFFGQYF
TRBV18	TRBJ1-2	TRBD1	.	CASSPGQDFYGYTF
TRBV6-5	TRBJ1-5	TRBD1	.	CASTRQGGNQPQHF
TRBV15	TRBJ1-6	TRBD1	.	CATTQGGDSGLRYNSPLHF